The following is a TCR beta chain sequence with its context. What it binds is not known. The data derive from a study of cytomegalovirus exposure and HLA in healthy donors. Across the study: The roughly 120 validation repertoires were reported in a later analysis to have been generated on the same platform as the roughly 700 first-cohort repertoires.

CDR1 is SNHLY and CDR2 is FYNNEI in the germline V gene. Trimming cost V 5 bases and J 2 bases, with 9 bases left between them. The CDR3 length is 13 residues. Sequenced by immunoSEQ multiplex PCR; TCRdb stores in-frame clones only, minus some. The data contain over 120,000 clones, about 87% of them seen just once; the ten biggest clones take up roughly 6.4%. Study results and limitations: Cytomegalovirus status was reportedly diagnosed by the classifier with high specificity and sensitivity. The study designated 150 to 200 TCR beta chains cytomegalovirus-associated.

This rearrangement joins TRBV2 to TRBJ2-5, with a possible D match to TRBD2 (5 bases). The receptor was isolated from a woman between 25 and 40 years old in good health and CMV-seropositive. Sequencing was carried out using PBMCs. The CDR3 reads CASSFGLQETQYF. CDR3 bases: TGTGCCAGCAGTTTTGGACTGCAAGAGACCCAGTACTTC.